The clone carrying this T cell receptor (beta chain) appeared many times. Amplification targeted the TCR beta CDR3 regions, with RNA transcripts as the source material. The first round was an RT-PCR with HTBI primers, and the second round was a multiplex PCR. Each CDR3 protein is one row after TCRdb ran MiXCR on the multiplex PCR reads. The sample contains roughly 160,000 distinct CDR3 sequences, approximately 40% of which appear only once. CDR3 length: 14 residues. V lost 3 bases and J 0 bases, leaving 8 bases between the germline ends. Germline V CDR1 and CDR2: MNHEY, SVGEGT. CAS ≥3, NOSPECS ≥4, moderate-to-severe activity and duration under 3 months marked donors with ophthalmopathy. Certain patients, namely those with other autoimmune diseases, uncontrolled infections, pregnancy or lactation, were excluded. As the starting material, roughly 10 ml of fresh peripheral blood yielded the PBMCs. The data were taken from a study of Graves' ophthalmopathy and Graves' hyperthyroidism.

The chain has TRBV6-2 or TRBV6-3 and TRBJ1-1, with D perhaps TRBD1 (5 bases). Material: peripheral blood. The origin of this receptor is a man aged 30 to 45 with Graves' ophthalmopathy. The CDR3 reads CASSYGGMNTEAFF. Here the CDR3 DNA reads TGTGCCAGCAGTTATGGGGGAATGAACACTGAAGCTTTCTTT.